This T cell receptor (beta chain) was documented in a study of regulatory T cells in long-lasting Graves disease. V lost 6 bases, J lost 1 base, and 12 bases lay in between. The CDR3 covers 14 residues. CDR1 and CDR2 (germline): LGHDT, YNNKEL (reference sequence). This clonotype was recorded many times. The antigen is undetermined. Study results and caveats: Repertoires from persistent disease leaned toward TRBV28, TRBJ1-2 and TRBJ2-5. Possibly, accuracy suffered from the small sample size.

Arm-PCR of CDR3 regions with iRepertoire HTBI primers generated TCR beta libraries. TCRdb reprocessed the multiplex PCR reads with MiXCR, giving one entry per CDR3 protein. The sample gives about 210,000 distinct CDR3 sequences, approximately 18% of which show up once; roughly 12% is in the top ten. Described time point: newly diagnosed GD, antithyroid drugs for less than 3 months. TCR sequences were obtained from RNA taken from PBMCs. These data also formed part of another study, on T cells in Graves' hyperthyroidism and ophthalmopathy.

V and J are TRBV3-1 and TRBJ2-5; perhaps D is TRBD1 or TRBD2 (6 bases each). Sequences were derived from peripheral blood mononuclear cells (PBMCs), sampled at new diagnosis, from a patient treated with antithyroid drugs. The TCR was taken from a woman aged 25 to 39 with Graves disease. In DNA, the CDR3 is TGTGCCAGCAGGGAGGGGGGTGCCCAAGAGACCCAGTACTTC. Protein sequence: CASREGGAQETQYF.